Shown below are 10 T cell receptor beta chains from a single sample sequenced in a study of blood T cell repertoires in COVID-19. Profiled with immunoSEQ multiplex PCR; TCRdb holds only in-frame clones, not every one. The sample includes around 340,000 clones, 86% seen only once; the top ten take approximately 4%. The sequencing input was PBMCs or T cells enriched from blood (not recorded which). The receptor source for this set is a woman aged 40 to 50 with acute COVID-19.

This chain links TRBV9 with TRBJ1-2, with 10 nucleotides matching TRBD1. The J segment lost 6 bases and the V segment lost 4 bases, leaving 9 bases of the junction unmatched. The CDR3 has 15 residues. In germline, CDR1 is SGDLS, CDR2 YYNGEE. The CDR3 here is CASSTALGQGDGYTF. The CDR3 bases are TGTGCCAGCAGCACGGCCCTCGGACAGGGGGATGGCTACACCTTC.

The chain combines TRBV28 with TRBJ1-4, with D hard to call. From germline, CDR1 is MDHEN and CDR2 SYDVKM. This CDR3 region has 11 residues. Deletions cut 3 bases from V and 8 bases from J, with 4 bases between. This CDR3 reads CASSFQEKLFF. CDR3 DNA: TGTGCCAGCAGTTTTCAGGAAAAACTGTTTTTT.

This chain uses TRBV7-2 with TRBJ2-2; 9 bases are shared with TRBD2. The CDR3 totals 15 residues. Per the germline V gene, CDR1 is SGHTA and CDR2 is FQGNSA. The junction had 6 bases not matched to a gene; V was cut back by 4 bases and J by 6 bases. CDR3 bases: TGTGCCAGCAGCTCGCGGGAGGGTTTGCCCGGGGAGCTGTTTTTT. As protein: CASSSREGLPGELFF.

This chain connects TRBV7-2 to TRBJ2-1; D may be TRBD1 (6 bases). Trimming shortened V by 2 bases and J by 6 bases, and 17 bases separated the two germline ends. This CDR3 contains 16 residues. Per germline, CDR1 SGHTA and CDR2 FQGNSA. The CDR3, as DNA: TGTGCCAGCAGCTTATACGAACAGGGTTTTGGCAATGAGCAGTTCTTC. Its protein is CASSLYEQGFGNEQFF.

The rearrangement joins TRBV7-9 to TRBJ2-2; D uncertain. The V gene lost 5 bases and the J gene lost 0 bases, with 13 bases spanning the gap. Germline V gene lookup returns CDR1 SEHNR and CDR2 FQNEAQ (reference sequence). This CDR3 is built from 16 residues. CDR3 sequence: CASSPRLAANTGELFF. CDR3 sequence (DNA): TGTGCCAGCAGCCCCCGTCTGGCCGCGAACACCGGGGAGCTGTTTTTT.

This clone was seen a handful of times. The gene calls are TRBV3-1 (or the pseudogene TRBV3-2) and TRBJ2-7; 9 nucleotides line up with TRBD1. This CDR3 is built from 14 residues. The V segment lost 1 base and the J segment 5 bases; nucleotides outside the gene matches: 3. Germline assignment: CDR1 LGHDT and CDR2 YNNKEL (reference sequence). DNA of the CDR3: TGTGCCAGCAGCCAAGCCGGACAGGGGAACGAGCAGTACTTC. Translated, it gives CASSQAGQGNEQYF.

The chain recombines TRBV12-3 or TRBV12-4 with TRBJ1-3, with D unclear. V was cut by 8 bases and J by 4 bases, with 12 bases left in between. CDR3 length: 13 residues. Here the CDR3 reads CASRSGNGNTIYF. The CDR3 bases are TGTGCCAGCCGTTCGGGGAACGGAAACACCATATATTTT.

V usage is TRBV7-9 and J usage is TRBJ2-2; D might be TRBD2 (6 bases). The CDR3 runs 11 residues. V shed 11 bases and J shed 4 bases, with 8 bases lying between them. Per germline, CDR1 SEHNR and CDR2 FQNEAQ (reference sequence). The CDR3 loop reads CAGDFTGELFF. For the CDR3, the DNA is TGTGCCGGGGACTTCACCGGGGAGCTGTTTTTT.

The rearrangement links TRBV2 to TRBJ2-2, with D possibly matching TRBD2 (5 bases). The CDR3 is 16 residues long. V was trimmed by 3 bases and J by 1 base, leaving 12 bases between them. Germline CDR1 is SNHLY and CDR2 is FYNNEI. The CDR3 is CASSDFASRNTGELFF. For the CDR3, the DNA is TGTGCCAGCAGTGATTTTGCTAGCAGGAACACCGGGGAGCTGTTTTTT.

The genes are TRBV29-1 and TRBJ1-2; D may be TRBD1 (5 bases). The V gene lost 6 bases and the J gene lost 1 base, with 12 bases spanning the gap. This CDR3 comprises 13 residues. Looked up from germline, CDR1 is SQVTM and CDR2 is ANQGSEA. The CDR3 sequence is CSVAQGFNYGYTF. CDR3 in DNA: TGCAGCGTGGCGCAGGGTTTTAACTATGGCTACACCTTC.